The rows below give T cell receptor beta chains drawn from one sample of a study of blood T cells in healthy people across ages. TCRdb re-called the 5' RACE reads with MiXCR, one entry per CDR3 protein. The table lists 660,000 or so distinct CDR3 sequences, 45% to 65% of them singletons. Material: blood. The receptors here all came from a man in his 60s in good health. Both conserved end residues are part of each CDR3. A D gene is named only where the DNA matches it firmly. Clone sizes are given selectively: once, few, many, or a class where the clone is expanded.

d_gene: TRBD2; v_gene: TRBV4-2; j_gene: TRBJ2-3; abundance: few; CDR3nt: TGTGCCAGCAGCCAGGCGGGAGTGACAGATACGCAGTATTTT; CDR3aa: CASSQAGVTDTQYF
d_gene: TRBD1; v_gene: TRBV20-1; j_gene: TRBJ2-5; abundance: few; CDR3nt: TGCAGTGCTAGTCCGGGACAGGGCTCTCAAGAGACCCAGTACTTC; CDR3aa: CSASPGQGSQETQYF
d_gene: -; v_gene: TRBV18; j_gene: TRBJ1-1; abundance: -; CDR3nt: TGTGCCAGCTCAGGGGGCGCCAGCATGAACACTGAAGCTTTCTTT; CDR3aa: CASSGGASMNTEAFF
d_gene: -; v_gene: TRBV11-2; j_gene: TRBJ1-5; abundance: -; CDR3nt: TGTGCCAGCAGCTTACACGGACTGACCAATCAGCCCCAGCATTTT; CDR3aa: CASSLHGLTNQPQHF
d_gene: -; v_gene: TRBV5-5; j_gene: TRBJ1-5; abundance: -; CDR3nt: TGTGCCAGCAGCTTCCGAGGGGACACCTCGAATCAGCCCCAGCATTTT; CDR3aa: CASSFRGDTSNQPQHF
d_gene: -; v_gene: TRBV20-1; j_gene: TRBJ2-5; abundance: -; CDR3nt: TGCAGTGCTAGAGATCAAACGAGAGAGACCCAGTACTTC; CDR3aa: CSARDQTRETQYF
d_gene: -; v_gene: TRBV4-2; j_gene: TRBJ2-5; abundance: few; CDR3nt: TGTGCCAGCAGCCAAGATGGGGTGGGGGGTCAAGAGACCCAGTACTTC; CDR3aa: CASSQDGVGGQETQYF
d_gene: -; v_gene: TRBV14; j_gene: TRBJ2-3; abundance: -; CDR3nt: TGTGCCAGCAGCCAAGCGACGGGTACGCAGTATTTT; CDR3aa: CASSQATGTQYF
d_gene: -; v_gene: TRBV3-1; j_gene: TRBJ2-1; abundance: -; CDR3nt: TGTGCCAGCAGCCAAGACTGGGGGCCGGCCTACAATGAGCAGTTCTTC; CDR3aa: CASSQDWGPAYNEQFF
d_gene: -; v_gene: TRBV5-5; j_gene: TRBJ1-1; abundance: -; CDR3nt: TGTGCCAGCAGCGTGACCGACAAACAGGGAGCTTTCTTT; CDR3aa: CASSVTDKQGAFF
d_gene: -; v_gene: TRBV7-9; j_gene: TRBJ1-2; abundance: -; CDR3nt: TGTGCCAGCAGCTTCCAGGGGTGGGACTATGGCTACACCTTC; CDR3aa: CASSFQGWDYGYTF
d_gene: -; v_gene: TRBV18; j_gene: TRBJ2-1; abundance: many; CDR3nt: TGTGCCAGCTCACCGGCTTCGGCCTACAATGAGCAGTTCTTC; CDR3aa: CASSPASAYNEQFF
d_gene: TRBD1; v_gene: TRBV5-1; j_gene: TRBJ1-6; abundance: once; CDR3nt: TGCGCCAGCAGCTTGAGGGCAGGGGGAAGAGATAATTCACCCCTCCACTTT; CDR3aa: CASSLRAGGRDNSPLHF
d_gene: -; v_gene: TRBV5-6; j_gene: TRBJ2-7; abundance: -; CDR3nt: TGTGCCAGCAGCTTACAAATGGACGAGCAGTACTTC; CDR3aa: CASSLQMDEQYF
d_gene: TRBD2; v_gene: TRBV4-1; j_gene: TRBJ2-5; abundance: -; CDR3nt: TGCGCCAGCAGCCCAGGACTAGCGGGGGGGCAGTACTTC; CDR3aa: CASSPGLAGGQYF
d_gene: TRBD1; v_gene: TRBV6-2/TRBV6-3; j_gene: TRBJ2-7; abundance: -; CDR3nt: TGTGCCAGCAGTTCCGGACAGGGGCTATCCTACGAGCAGTACTTC; CDR3aa: CASSSGQGLSYEQYF
d_gene: -; v_gene: TRBV29-1; j_gene: TRBJ2-1; abundance: -; CDR3nt: TGCAGCGTTGAAGTCCGGCAGGGCAATGAGCAGTTCTTC; CDR3aa: CSVEVRQGNEQFF
d_gene: -; v_gene: TRBV29-1; j_gene: TRBJ2-5; abundance: few; CDR3nt: TGCAGCGTTGTCGCAGGGGCAGAGACCCAGTACTTC; CDR3aa: CSVVAGAETQYF
d_gene: -; v_gene: TRBV12-3/TRBV12-4; j_gene: TRBJ1-2; abundance: -; CDR3nt: TGTGCCAGCGGCCTATCAGGACAGCCTCTAGGCTACACCTTC; CDR3aa: CASGLSGQPLGYTF
d_gene: -; v_gene: TRBV27; j_gene: TRBJ2-3; abundance: many; CDR3nt: TGTGCCAGCAAAATGGCAGGGCCGGATACGCAGTATTTT; CDR3aa: CASKMAGPDTQYF
d_gene: TRBD2; v_gene: TRBV3-1; j_gene: TRBJ2-1; abundance: -; CDR3nt: TGTGCCAGCAGCCGGGGGAGGGGCCCCCTCTCCAATGAGCAGTTCTTC; CDR3aa: CASSRGRGPLSNEQFF
d_gene: -; v_gene: TRBV12-3/TRBV12-4; j_gene: TRBJ2-7; abundance: -; CDR3nt: TGTGCCAGCACCCCTGGGGCAGGAGCCTACGAGCAGTACTTC; CDR3aa: CASTPGAGAYEQYF
d_gene: TRBD1; v_gene: TRBV11-2; j_gene: TRBJ2-7; abundance: once; CDR3nt: TGTGCCAGCAGCCCGGGACAGGGGCTAGCCTCCGAGCAGTACTTC; CDR3aa: CASSPGQGLASEQYF
d_gene: -; v_gene: TRBV18; j_gene: TRBJ2-3; abundance: -; CDR3nt: TGTGCCAGCTCACCCCGGCCGTGGGGCAGCACAGATACGCAGTATTTT; CDR3aa: CASSPRPWGSTDTQYF
d_gene: TRBD2; v_gene: TRBV5-1; j_gene: TRBJ2-1; abundance: -; CDR3nt: TGCGCCAGCAGCTTGGAGGCGGGGGGATTCAATGAGCAGTTCTTC; CDR3aa: CASSLEAGGFNEQFF
d_gene: -; v_gene: TRBV2; j_gene: TRBJ1-4; abundance: -; CDR3nt: TGTGCCAGCAGACGGCAGGTTGAACCTGCAACTAATGAAAAACTGTTTTTT; CDR3aa: CASRRQVEPATNEKLFF
d_gene: TRBD1; v_gene: TRBV4-2; j_gene: TRBJ2-4; abundance: -; CDR3nt: TGTGCCAGCAGCCAAGGCCCGACAGGGTTGGACATTCAGTACTTC; CDR3aa: CASSQGPTGLDIQYF
d_gene: -; v_gene: TRBV20-1; j_gene: TRBJ1-1; abundance: -; CDR3nt: TGCAGTGCTAGTCCCGTCCGAGGGGGGAACACTGGAGCTTTCTTT; CDR3aa: CSASPVRGGNTGAFF
d_gene: TRBD2; v_gene: TRBV20-1; j_gene: TRBJ2-1; abundance: -; CDR3nt: TGCAGTGCCTTAGCTAGCGGCCTCTCCTACAATGAGCAGTTCTTC; CDR3aa: CSALASGLSYNEQFF
d_gene: TRBD1; v_gene: TRBV9; j_gene: TRBJ2-7; abundance: once; CDR3nt: TGTGCCAGCAGCGCTTACCACCGGGGACAGGATAACTACGAGCAGTACTTC; CDR3aa: CASSAYHRGQDNYEQYF
d_gene: TRBD2; v_gene: TRBV29-1; j_gene: TRBJ2-1; abundance: -; CDR3nt: TGCAGCGTCGGGAGGGTCGCCTACCCCAATGAGCAGTTCTTC; CDR3aa: CSVGRVAYPNEQFF
d_gene: -; v_gene: TRBV7-2; j_gene: TRBJ2-5; abundance: many; CDR3nt: TGTGCCAGCAGCAAATTGACCCAAGAGACCCAGTACTTC; CDR3aa: CASSKLTQETQYF
d_gene: -; v_gene: TRBV4-1; j_gene: TRBJ2-1; abundance: -; CDR3nt: TGCGCCAGCAGCCAAGGTCCAGGGGCCAATGAGCAGTTCTTC; CDR3aa: CASSQGPGANEQFF
d_gene: TRBD1; v_gene: TRBV7-2; j_gene: TRBJ2-7; abundance: -; CDR3nt: TGTGCCAGTACAAGGGACAGGGGATACAATGAGCAGTACTTC; CDR3aa: CASTRDRGYNEQYF
d_gene: -; v_gene: TRBV9; j_gene: TRBJ2-2; abundance: -; CDR3nt: TGTGCCAGCACTAGGACGGAGAACACCGGGGAGCTGTTTTTT; CDR3aa: CASTRTENTGELFF
d_gene: -; v_gene: TRBV3-1; j_gene: TRBJ2-3; abundance: -; CDR3nt: TGTGCCAGCAGCCAAGGTCCCGGGGCCCTTAGCACAGATACGCAGTATTTT; CDR3aa: CASSQGPGALSTDTQYF
d_gene: -; v_gene: TRBV3-1; j_gene: TRBJ2-5; abundance: once; CDR3nt: TGTGCCAGCAGCCAAGAGACGAGGGCGACCCAGTACTTC; CDR3aa: CASSQETRATQYF
d_gene: TRBD2; v_gene: TRBV4-3; j_gene: TRBJ2-5; abundance: -; CDR3nt: TGCGCCAGCAGCCACCGGACTAGCGGGGGGTTTCAAGAGACCCAGTACTTC; CDR3aa: CASSHRTSGGFQETQYF
d_gene: TRBD1; v_gene: TRBV18; j_gene: TRBJ1-2; abundance: -; CDR3nt: TGTGCCAGCTCACCTTCGGGACAGCCACACTATGGCTACACCTTC; CDR3aa: CASSPSGQPHYGYTF
d_gene: -; v_gene: TRBV3-1; j_gene: TRBJ2-7; abundance: -; CDR3nt: TGTGCCAGCAGCCCGAGGGGTCTCAGGGACGAGCAGTACTTC; CDR3aa: CASSPRGLRDEQYF
d_gene: -; v_gene: TRBV7-2; j_gene: TRBJ1-2; abundance: -; CDR3nt: TGTGCCAGCAACTTCTCGAACTATGGCTACACCTTC; CDR3aa: CASNFSNYGYTF
d_gene: TRBD2; v_gene: TRBV9; j_gene: TRBJ2-5; abundance: -; CDR3nt: TGTGCCAGCAGCACCGGACTAGCTCCAGAACAGACCCAGTACTTC; CDR3aa: CASSTGLAPEQTQYF
d_gene: -; v_gene: TRBV29-1; j_gene: TRBJ2-3; abundance: -; CDR3nt: TGCAGCGTTGAGGGGGGACTTGTTAGCACAGATACGCAGTATTTT; CDR3aa: CSVEGGLVSTDTQYF
d_gene: -; v_gene: TRBV29-1; j_gene: TRBJ1-1; abundance: -; CDR3nt: TGCAGCGGTTGTCATTTGAACACTGAAGCTTTCTTT; CDR3aa: CSGCHLNTEAFF
d_gene: -; v_gene: TRBV7-9; j_gene: TRBJ2-5; abundance: -; CDR3nt: TGTGCCAGCAGTATCAACCAAGAGACCCAGTACTTC; CDR3aa: CASSINQETQYF
d_gene: -; v_gene: TRBV10-3; j_gene: TRBJ2-3; abundance: -; CDR3nt: TGTGCCTCCGGGGAACTGGGCACAGATACGCAGTATTTT; CDR3aa: CASGELGTDTQYF